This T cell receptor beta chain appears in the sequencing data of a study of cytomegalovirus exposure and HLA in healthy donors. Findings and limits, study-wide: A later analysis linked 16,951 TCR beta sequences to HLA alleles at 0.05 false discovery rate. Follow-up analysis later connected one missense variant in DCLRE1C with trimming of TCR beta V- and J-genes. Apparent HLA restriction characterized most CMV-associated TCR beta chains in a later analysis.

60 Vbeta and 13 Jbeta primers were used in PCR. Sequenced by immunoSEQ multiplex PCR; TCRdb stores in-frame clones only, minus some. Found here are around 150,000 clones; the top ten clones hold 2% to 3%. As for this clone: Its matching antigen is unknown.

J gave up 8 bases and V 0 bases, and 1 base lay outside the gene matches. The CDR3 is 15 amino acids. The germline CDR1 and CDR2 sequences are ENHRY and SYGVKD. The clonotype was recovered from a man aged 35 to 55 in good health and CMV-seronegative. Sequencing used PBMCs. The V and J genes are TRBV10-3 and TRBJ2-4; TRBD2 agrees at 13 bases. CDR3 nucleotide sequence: TGTGCCATCAGTGAGTCCGGACTAGCGGGAGACATTCAGTACTTC. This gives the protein CAISESGLAGDIQYF.